The text below deals with one TCR beta chain. This entry is derived from a study of blood T cell repertoires in COVID-19. Across the whole study: Some COVID-19 samples were acute and others convalescent; all came from the United States, Italy and Spain. The analysed material was cDNA or gDNA that came from T cells, B-cell-depleted T cells, or PBMCs.

The assay was immunoSEQ multiplex PCR, and TCRdb's table has in-frame clones only and misses some. Of 60,000 to 80,000 clones in the sample, roughly 89% were seen once. The CDR3 totals 18 residues. Per germline, CDR1 MNHEY and CDR2 SMNVEV (reference sequence). V lost 6 bases to trimming and J lost 2 bases; unmatched junction nucleotides: 11. This chain joins TRBV27 and TRBJ2-7; 15 bases align to TRBD2. The origin of this receptor is a woman aged 80 or over with acute or convalescent COVID-19. Input material: peripheral blood. This CDR3 reads CASRSFIGTSGRTYEQYF. CDR3 DNA: TGTGCCAGCAGGTCCTTCATTGGGACTAGCGGGAGGACCTACGAGCAGTACTTC.